The rows below give T cell receptor beta chains drawn from one sample of a study of T cell responses to AZD1222 COVID-19 vaccine. Measured with immunoSEQ multiplex PCR; TCRdb has only the in-frame clones, and not every one. The table has about 68,000 clones, 60% to 85% seen once; the top ten hold about 12%. The specimen was peripheral blood, collected on day 0 of AZD1222 vaccination. The receptor source for this set is an adult in good health. The CDR3 runs from the conserved cysteine through the conserved F or W. Fields, in order: V gene, CDR3 length, J gene, CDR3 protein.

V: TRBV7-9; length: 16; J: TRBJ2-5; CDR3: CASSVPWTSGGETQYF
V: TRBV27; length: 15; J: TRBJ2-3; CDR3: CASSRRLAGWDTQYF
V: TRBV7-2; length: 15; J: TRBJ2-5; CDR3: CASSLEPSGGETQYF
V: TRBV3-1/TRBV3-2; length: 12; J: TRBJ2-7; CDR3: CASSQTSYEQYF
V: TRBV7-3; length: 13; J: TRBJ2-3; CDR3: CASSFPGTDTQYF
V: TRBV3-1/TRBV3-2; length: 14; J: TRBJ2-7; CDR3: CASSRKQDSYEQYF
V: TRBV5-8; length: 13; J: TRBJ2-1; CDR3: CASREAGVGEQFF
V: TRBV5-4; length: 17; J: TRBJ2-7; CDR3: CASSTRVWRGDSYEQYF
V: TRBV5-1; length: 14; J: TRBJ1-6; CDR3: CASSLDPYNSPLHF
V: TRBV11-3; length: 13; J: TRBJ2-1; CDR3: CASSSRTDNEQFF
V: TRBV4-3; length: 14; J: TRBJ2-1; CDR3: CASSQGALYNEQFF
V: TRBV5-1; length: 14; J: TRBJ1-1; CDR3: CASSLGTLSTEAFF
V: TRBV3-1/TRBV3-2; length: 11; J: TRBJ2-7; CDR3: CASSRTAEQYF
V: TRBV6-5; length: 13; J: TRBJ2-3; CDR3: CASSYSSWDTQYF
V: TRBV5-1; length: 14; J: TRBJ1-2; CDR3: CASSSGTKNYGYTF
V: TRBV19; length: 16; J: TRBJ2-5; CDR3: CASSHRAGSYQETQYF
V: TRBV6-5; length: 15; J: TRBJ1-6; CDR3: CASSLGQGYRGPLHF
V: TRBV7-8; length: 18; J: TRBJ2-1; CDR3: CASSPPRRLAGRYNEQFF
V: TRBV6-4; length: 13; J: TRBJ2-7; CDR3: CASSGGDGYEQYF
V: TRBV30; length: 16; J: TRBJ2-3; CDR3: CAWSWGGGGLTDTQYF
V: TRBV9; length: 17; J: TRBJ2-1; CDR3: CASSALGSGGEINEQFF
V: TRBV18; length: 18; J: TRBJ2-1; CDR3: CASSPIEYSGGEYNEQFF
V: TRBV9; length: 15; J: TRBJ2-1; CDR3: CASSVLWTPYNEQFF
V: TRBV7-9; length: 16; J: TRBJ2-3; CDR3: CASSLLSLRGTDTQYF
V: TRBV10-3; length: 16; J: TRBJ2-3; CDR3: CAISESASGGTDTQYF
V: TRBV5-1; length: 16; J: TRBJ2-1; CDR3: CASRVPLGPQGNEQFF
V: TRBV27; length: 13; J: TRBJ1-2; CDR3: CASSLSTWGGYTF
V: TRBV29-1; length: 13; J: TRBJ2-3; CDR3: CSAGTGGTDTQYF
V: TRBV4-1; length: 15; J: TRBJ2-2; CDR3: CASSQASGLGGELFF
V: TRBV6-5; length: 14; J: TRBJ1-3; CDR3: CASRRQVSGNTIYF
V: TRBV7-9; length: 15; J: TRBJ2-3; CDR3: CASASVGGRTDTQYF
V: TRBV28; length: 14; J: TRBJ2-6; CDR3: CASSTVSGANVLTF
V: TRBV6-5; length: 13; J: TRBJ1-4; CDR3: CASRGALGEKLFF
V: TRBV9; length: 15; J: TRBJ1-6; CDR3: CASSVTSGDNSPLHF
V: TRBV20-1; length: 11; J: TRBJ2-7; CDR3: CSAEQGNEQYF
V: TRBV4-3; length: 14; J: TRBJ2-7; CDR3: CASSQDRLSYEQYF
V: TRBV5-1; length: 16; J: TRBJ1-1; CDR3: CASSLGTALLNTEAFF